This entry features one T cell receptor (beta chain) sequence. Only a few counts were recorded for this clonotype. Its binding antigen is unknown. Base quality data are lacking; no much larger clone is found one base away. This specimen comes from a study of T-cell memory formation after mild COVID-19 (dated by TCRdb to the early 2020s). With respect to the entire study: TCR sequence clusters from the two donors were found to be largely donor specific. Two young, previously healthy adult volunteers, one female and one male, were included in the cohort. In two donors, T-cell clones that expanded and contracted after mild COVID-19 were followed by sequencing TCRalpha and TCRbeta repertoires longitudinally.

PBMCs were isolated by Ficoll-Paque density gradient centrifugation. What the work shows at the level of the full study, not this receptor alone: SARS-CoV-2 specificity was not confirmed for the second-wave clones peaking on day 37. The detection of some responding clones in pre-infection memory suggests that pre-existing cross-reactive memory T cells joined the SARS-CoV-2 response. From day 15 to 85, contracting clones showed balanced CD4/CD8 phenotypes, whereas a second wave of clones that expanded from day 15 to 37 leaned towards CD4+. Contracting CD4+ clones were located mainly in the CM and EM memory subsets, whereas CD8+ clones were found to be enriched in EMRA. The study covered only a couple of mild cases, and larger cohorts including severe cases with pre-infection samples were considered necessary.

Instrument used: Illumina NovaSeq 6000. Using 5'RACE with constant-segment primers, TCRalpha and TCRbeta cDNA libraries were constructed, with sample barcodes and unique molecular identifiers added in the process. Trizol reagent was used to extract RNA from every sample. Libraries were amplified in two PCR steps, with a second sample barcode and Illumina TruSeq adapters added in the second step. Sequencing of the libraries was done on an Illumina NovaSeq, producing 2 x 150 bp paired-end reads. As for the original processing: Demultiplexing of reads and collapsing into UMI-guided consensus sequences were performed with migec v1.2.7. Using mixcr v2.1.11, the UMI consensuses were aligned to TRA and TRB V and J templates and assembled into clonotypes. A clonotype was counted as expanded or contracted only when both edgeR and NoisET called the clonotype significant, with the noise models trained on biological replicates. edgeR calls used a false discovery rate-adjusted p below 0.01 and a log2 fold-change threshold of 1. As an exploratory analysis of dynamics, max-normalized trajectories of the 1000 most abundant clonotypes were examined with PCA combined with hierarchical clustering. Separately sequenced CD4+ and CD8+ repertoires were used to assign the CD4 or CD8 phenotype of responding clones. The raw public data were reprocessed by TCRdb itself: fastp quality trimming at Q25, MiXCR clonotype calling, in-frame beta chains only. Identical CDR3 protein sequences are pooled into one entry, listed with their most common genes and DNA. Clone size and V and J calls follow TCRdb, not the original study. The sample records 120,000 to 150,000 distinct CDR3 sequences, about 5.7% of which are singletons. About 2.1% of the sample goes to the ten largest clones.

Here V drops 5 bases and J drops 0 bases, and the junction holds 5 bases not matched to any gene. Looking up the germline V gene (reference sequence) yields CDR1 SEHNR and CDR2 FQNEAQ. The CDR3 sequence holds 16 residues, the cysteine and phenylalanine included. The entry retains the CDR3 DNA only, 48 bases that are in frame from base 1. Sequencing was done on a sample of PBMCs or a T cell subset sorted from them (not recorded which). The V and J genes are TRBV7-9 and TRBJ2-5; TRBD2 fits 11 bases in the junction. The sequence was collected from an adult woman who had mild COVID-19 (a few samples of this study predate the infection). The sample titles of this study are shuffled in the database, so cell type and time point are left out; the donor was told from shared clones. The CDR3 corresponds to CASSRWTSGYQETQYF. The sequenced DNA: TGTGCCAGCAGCCGGTGGACTAGCGGGTACCAAGAGACCCAGTACTTC.